This T cell receptor beta chain appears in the sequencing data of a study of human T cells and chemical hapten exposure. About the research overall: Sensitization involved placing 2% DPC onto an approximately 2 cm by approximately 2 cm region of upper inner arm skin. Diphenylcyclopropenone was applied weekly to patients' scalps across the roughly 24-week study. Study outcomes and limitations: Controls had significantly fewer large CDR3 similarity clusters than were formed by expanded TCRs.

The sample's time point: patch test 1, 2 weeks after DPC sensitization. The treatment denotes: therapeutic diphenylcyclopropenone sensitization with weekly scalp DPC. The donor pool consisted of alopecia patients aged 18 to 70 years, considered suitable for DPC. Notes on this clonotype: Antigen unknown.

CDR1 and CDR2 from the germline V gene are SEHNR and FQNEAQ (reference sequence). This CDR3 has 12 residues. Trimming stripped 4 bases from V and 6 bases from J, with 10 bases between. TCRdb itself ran the RACE reads through MiXCR, one entry per CDR3 protein. Of around 120,000 distinct CDR3 sequences detected, roughly 15% appear once; the ten largest clones hold around 0.99%. The material sequenced was whole blood, taken in connection with sensitization to the hapten diphenylcyclopropenone (DPC). This clonotype was obtained from a young man with alopecia areata. Some clones in this sample may be carry-over from other donors' samples. The V and J genes are TRBV7-9 and TRBJ2-7; D is ambiguous. In nucleotides, the CDR3 is TGTGCCAGCAGCTCCCGACCGGTCGAGCAGTACTTC. Its protein product is CASSSRPVEQYF.